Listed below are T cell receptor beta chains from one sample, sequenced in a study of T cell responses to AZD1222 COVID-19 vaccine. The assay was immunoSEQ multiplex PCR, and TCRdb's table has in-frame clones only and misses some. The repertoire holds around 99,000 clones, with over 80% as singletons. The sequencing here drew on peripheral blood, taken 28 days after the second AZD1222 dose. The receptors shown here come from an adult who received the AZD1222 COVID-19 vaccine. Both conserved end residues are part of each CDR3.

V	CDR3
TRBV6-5	CASSDRYQETQYF
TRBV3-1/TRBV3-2	CASSQDVQVRTNEQFF
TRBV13	CASSRVRGQGFGELFF
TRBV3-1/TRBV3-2	CASNSQRGGVTDTQYF
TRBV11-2	CASSRTGTGGYEQYF
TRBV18	CASSPLSQRGFTDTQYF
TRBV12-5	CASGLPGTYSRRGQPQHF
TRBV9	CASAPTLIGTGGLNEQFF
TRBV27	CASSLSPGTGLQPQHF
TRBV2	CASITGTENTEAFF
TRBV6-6	CASSREVRTQYF
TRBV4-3	CASSQDLTAFEPQHF
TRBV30	CAWSAGGGANVLTF
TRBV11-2	CASNLPGTGYEQYF